The clone carrying this TCR beta chain is categorized as medium-sized. Its antigen is not identified. The sample comes from a study of prognosis after radiotherapy for stage I lung cancer. As for the study in general: Several patients had squamous cell carcinoma and 12 to 13 had adenocarcinoma.

From germline, CDR1 is SGHVS and CDR2 FQNEAQ. This CDR3 comprises 14 residues. Trimming left V 5 bases short and J 0 bases short, with 10 bases between. General study results and limits: Among patients who developed distant metastases, Shannon entropy after stereotactic body radiation therapy was lower. Reportedly, patients with and without metastases differed in TRBV and TRBJ gene usage.

Genomic DNA yielded TCR beta CDR3, amplified by two-round multiplex PCR. Used in first-round PCR were primers specific to each TRBV and TRBJ gene. Universal primers were used for second-round PCR. TCRdb re-analysed the multiplex PCR reads in MiXCR, keeping a single row per CDR3 protein. The sample yields some 8,500 distinct CDR3 sequences, less than 65% seen once. The receptor's source is a donor at least 50 years old with non-small cell lung cancer. The chain uses TRBV7-8 and TRBJ1-2; no clear D. The sample here was PBMCs, taken before or after stereotactic body radiation therapy (not recorded which). CDR3 sequence (DNA): TGTGCCAGCAGCCGTGACATAGCTAACTATGGCTACACCTTC. Its translation: CASSRDIANYGYTF.